This T cell receptor (beta chain) was identified in a study of T cells after yellow fever vaccination. About the study: Low-cell-number fractions were prepared with SMART-Seq v4 Ultra Low Input. Findings and caveats of the study: Weaker, the secondary response had a peak occurring faster, on day 5 versus 15. Most clones from primary vaccination resurfaced after the booster (under 97% CD4, 88% CD8).

This clonotype turned up a few times. Its cognate antigen is unknown. TCRdb processed the 5' RACE reads anew with MiXCR; each CDR3 protein has one entry. The sample has about 220,000 distinct CDR3 sequences, approximately 3.2% seen once. This clonotype originated in a man between 18 and 35 years old who received the YFV17D yellow fever vaccine. The sequences come from CD4+ T cells sorted from PBMCs, collected 10 days after the yellow fever booster vaccination.

This CDR3 reads CASSSGTGQGQPQHF. CDR3 in DNA: TGCGCCAGCAGCTCTGGAACAGGGCAGGGTCAGCCCCAGCATTTT. V gene TRBV5-1 combines with J gene TRBJ1-5, with a possible D match to TRBD1 (6 bases). CDR3 length: 15 amino acids. V dropped 3 bases and J dropped 6 bases, with 16 bases sitting between them. Germline loops: CDR1 SGHRS, CDR2 YFSETQ.